The present T cell receptor (beta chain) was sequenced within a study of CD8 T cells in Susac syndrome. Germline CDR1 reads DFQATT; CDR2 reads SNEGSKA (reference sequence). CDR3 size: 15 residues. V lost 5 bases and J lost 9; bases outside the gene matches: 16. RNA in amounts of roughly 0.5 to 1 ug was reverse transcribed with random hexamers. TCRdb reprocessed the immunoSEQ multiplex PCR reads via MiXCR and lists one record per CDR3 protein. The sample holds under 85,000 distinct CDR3 sequences, 85% to 95% seen once. TCR beta from blood CD8+ and CD4+ T cells was sequenced. Definite or probable Susac syndrome was diagnosed using recently defined diagnostic criteria.

This sequence originates from a human donor with Susac syndrome. Sequenced input: CD8+ T cells from PBMCs. The V gene is TRBV20-1, the J gene TRBJ2-1, with 7 bases lining up with TRBD2. As DNA, the CDR3 is TGCAGTGCTTTTCCCCGGGAGGCAGGAGGCGGTGAGCAGTTCTTC. Encoded protein: CSAFPREAGGGEQFF.